This T cell receptor beta chain stems from a study of blood T cell repertoires in COVID-19. As for the study in general: T cells, B-cell-depleted T cells, or PBMCs provided the cDNA or gDNA that served as material.

Those who participated ranged in age from 18 to 89 years and resided in some 24 US areas. Profiled with immunoSEQ multiplex PCR; TCRdb holds only in-frame clones, not every one. Of about 170,000 clones listed, around four fifths are singletons. The V gene lost 8 bases and the J gene lost 1 base, with 11 bases spanning the gap. CDR1 and CDR2 from the germline V gene are MNHEY and SVGAGI. The CDR3 runs to 13 residues. This clonotype originated in a woman aged 45-59 years in a cohort exposed to, infected with or recovered from COVID-19 (not recorded which). J is TRBJ1-1 and V is TRBV6-5; D call uncertain. Sequenced material: PBMCs or T cells enriched from blood (not recorded which). The CDR3 here is CASGTSGNTEAFF. CDR3 DNA sequence: TGTGCCAGCGGAACATCAGGGAACACTGAAGCTTTCTTT.